This is a list of T cell receptor beta chains from one sample in a study of CD8 T cells in ankylosing spondylitis. TCRdb redid the calling of the 5' RACE reads with MiXCR, one entry per CDR3 protein. The data contain nearly 350,000 distinct CDR3 sequences, roughly 15% of them seen just once; the ten biggest clones take up roughly 0.99%. Specimen: blood, either unsorted or a sorted T cell fraction (not recorded which). Receptors were obtained from a male donor with ankylosing spondylitis or in good health (not recorded which). The CDR3 runs from the conserved cysteine through the conserved F or W. D genes are given only for firm matches. Clone size is not always given. Where it is, it says once, few, many or a class for expanded clones.

v_call	clone_size	j_call	d_call	cdr3_aa	cdr3_nt
TRBV5-1	many	TRBJ2-1	TRBD2	CASSLDFQRGGSREQFF	TGCGCCAGCAGCTTGGACTTTCAGCGGGGGGGCTCAAGAGAGCAGTTCTTC
TRBV5-1	-	TRBJ2-3	-	CASSSTRGLGGDTQYF	TGCGCCAGCAGCTCAACCAGGGGACTAGGGGGCGATACGCAGTATTTT
TRBV5-1	few	TRBJ2-7	TRBD1	CASSFRRDRGAEQYF	TGCGCCAGCAGCTTCCGCCGGGACAGGGGTGCCGAGCAGTACTTC
TRBV18	many	TRBJ1-6	TRBD1	CASSTQGNNSPLHF	TGTGCCAGCTCAACACAGGGGAATAATTCACCCCTCCACTTT
TRBV11-2	-	TRBJ1-2	-	CASSLNQQGGYTF	TGTGCCAGCAGCTTAAATCAACAGGGTGGCTACACCTTC
TRBV3-1	many	TRBJ2-2	-	CASSQELAVTGELFF	TGTGCCAGCAGCCAAGAATTGGCGGTCACCGGGGAGCTGTTTTTT
TRBV29-1	few	TRBJ1-2	-	CSVGGADIYGYTF	TGCAGCGTTGGAGGCGCCGATATTTATGGCTACACCTTC
TRBV2	-	TRBJ2-1	-	CASRFGTNPYNEQFF	TGTGCCAGCAGGTTCGGGACCAACCCCTACAATGAGCAGTTCTTC
TRBV12-3/TRBV12-4	-	TRBJ2-7	TRBD1	CASRGQLLYEQYF	TGTGCCAGCAGGGGACAGCTCCTCTACGAGCAGTACTTC
TRBV5-1	-	TRBJ2-7	TRBD2	CASSGSGGGDEQYF	TGCGCCAGCAGCGGCAGCGGGGGGGGAGACGAGCAGTACTTC
TRBV20-1	-	TRBJ1-1	TRBD1	CSAPWAGGQVNTEAFF	TGCAGTGCTCCCTGGGCGGGGGGACAGGTGAACACTGAAGCTTTCTTT
TRBV5-1	-	TRBJ2-1	-	CASSLDEGPYNEQFF	TGCGCCAGCAGCTTGGACGAAGGTCCCTACAATGAGCAGTTCTTC
TRBV29-1	few	TRBJ1-1	TRBD1	CSDVAGTGGTEAFF	TGCAGCGATGTTGCGGGGACAGGGGGCACTGAAGCTTTCTTT
TRBV20-1	-	TRBJ2-3	TRBD2	CSAQRESSTDTQYF	TGCAGTGCTCAGCGGGAGTCAAGCACAGATACGCAGTATTTT
TRBV3-1	-	TRBJ1-5	-	CASSQGVGPLAQPQHF	TGTGCCAGCAGCCAAGGGGTAGGGCCCCTCGCCCAGCCCCAGCATTTT
TRBV29-1	many	TRBJ1-2	TRBD1	CSVNRGLYGYTF	TGCAGCGTGAACAGGGGGCTCTATGGCTACACCTTC
TRBV29-1	-	TRBJ2-5	-	CSVEGSAETQYF	TGCAGCGTTGAAGGGTCAGCAGAGACCCAGTACTTC
TRBV19	-	TRBJ1-2	TRBD1	CASSTGTASYGYTF	TGTGCCAGTAGTACCGGGACAGCTTCTTATGGCTACACCTTC
TRBV10-3	few	TRBJ2-1	-	CAITGIWDEQFF	TGTGCCATCACTGGGATATGGGATGAGCAGTTCTTC
TRBV6-1	many	TRBJ1-1	-	CASSPTTPGDTEAFF	TGTGCCAGCAGTCCCACCACCCCGGGCGACACTGAAGCTTTCTTT
TRBV20-1	few	TRBJ2-5	TRBD2	CSASASGRQETQYF	TGCAGTGCGTCCGCTAGCGGGCGCCAAGAGACCCAGTACTTC
TRBV27	few	TRBJ1-5	TRBD1	CASSLSGGVSNQPQHF	TGTGCCAGCAGCCTATCAGGGGGCGTTAGCAATCAGCCCCAGCATTTT
TRBV20-1	-	TRBJ2-3	TRBD2	CSAPREGRTDTQYF	TGCAGTGCTCCTCGGGAGGGCCGCACAGATACGCAGTATTTT
TRBV7-9	-	TRBJ2-2	-	CASRLDLLRELFF	TGTGCCAGCAGGTTGGACCTCCTGAGGGAGCTGTTTTTT
TRBV6-5	many	TRBJ2-3	-	CASSYRGRTDTQYF	TGTGCCAGCAGTTACAGGGGTAGGACAGATACGCAGTATTTT
TRBV25-1	-	TRBJ2-1	-	CASSGSRGPPYNEQFF	TGTGCCAGCAGTGGTTCCCGGGGCCCCCCCTACAATGAGCAGTTCTTC
TRBV4-1	-	TRBJ1-2	-	CASSQERAASYTF	TGCGCCAGCAGCCAAGAGAGGGCGGCTAGCTACACCTTC
TRBV5-1	few	TRBJ2-1	-	CASSSGGGPNEQFF	TGCGCCAGCAGCTCTGGGGGGGGGCCCAATGAGCAGTTCTTC
TRBV25-1	few	TRBJ2-7	-	CASSPHGDHEQYF	TGTGCCAGCAGTCCCCACGGGGACCACGAGCAGTACTTC
TRBV10-1	-	TRBJ2-1	-	CASTTPRGESYNEQFF	TGCGCCAGCACCACCCCCCGAGGGGAGTCCTACAATGAGCAGTTCTTC
TRBV7-7	-	TRBJ2-3	TRBD2	CASSPGGGRDTQYF	TGTGCCAGCAGCCCCGGGGGGGGTCGAGATACGCAGTATTTT
TRBV6-2/TRBV6-3	few	TRBJ2-7	-	CASRTLSGRPRNEQYF	TGTGCCAGCAGGACCCTCTCGGGCAGGCCCCGGAACGAGCAGTACTTC
TRBV25-1	many	TRBJ1-1	-	CASSELGGGQMNTEAFF	TGTGCCAGCAGTGAACTCGGGGGAGGACAGATGAACACTGAAGCTTTCTTT
TRBV7-9	-	TRBJ2-3	-	CASSLPGSRGTDTQYF	TGTGCCAGCAGCCTACCGGGCTCAAGGGGGACAGATACGCAGTATTTT
TRBV5-1	-	TRBJ2-5	-	CASSSVSGAQETQYF	TGCGCCAGCAGCTCAGTTAGCGGAGCCCAAGAGACCCAGTACTTC
TRBV6-4	few	TRBJ2-1	TRBD1	CASSNRGEDEQFF	TGTGCCAGCAGTAACAGGGGAGAGGATGAGCAGTTCTTC
TRBV7-2	few	TRBJ2-7	TRBD2	CASSSPRLAGGYEQYF	TGTGCCAGCAGCTCCCCCCGACTAGCGGGGGGATACGAGCAGTACTTC
TRBV5-1	few	TRBJ2-3	-	CASSLAGKSTDTQYF	TGCGCCAGCAGCTTGGCAGGGAAGAGCACAGATACGCAGTATTTT
TRBV18	-	TRBJ2-5	TRBD1	CASSSGQNQETQYF	TGTGCCAGCTCCTCGGGACAGAACCAAGAGACCCAGTACTTC
TRBV7-2	-	TRBJ2-7	TRBD1	CASIPPWDREGNEQYF	TGTGCCAGCATCCCCCCGTGGGACAGGGAAGGGAACGAGCAGTACTTC
TRBV5-1	few	TRBJ2-2	TRBD1	CASSPGTGGARSTGELFF	TGCGCCAGCAGCCCAGGGACAGGGGGCGCAAGGAGCACCGGGGAGCTGTTTTTT
TRBV5-1	-	TRBJ2-5	TRBD1	CASSSGTGVFETQYF	TGCGCCAGCAGCTCCGGGACAGGGGTTTTCGAGACCCAGTACTTC
TRBV5-1	once	TRBJ2-1	TRBD2	CASSLVAGGPNEQFF	TGCGCCAGCAGCTTGGTAGCGGGGGGGCCAAATGAGCAGTTCTTC
TRBV5-1	-	TRBJ1-1	-	CASSLAGGKAFF	TGCGCCAGCAGCTTGGCCGGGGGAAAAGCTTTCTTT
TRBV3-1	-	TRBJ1-6	-	CASSQVPNSPLHF	TGTGCCAGCAGCCAAGTCCCTAATTCACCCCTCCACTTT
TRBV7-9	-	TRBJ2-1	-	CASNAGGQFNEQFF	TGTGCCAGCAACGCCGGCGGGCAGTTCAATGAGCAGTTCTTC